This T cell receptor (beta chain) was captured in a study of beta chain features in type 1 diabetes. J gave up 6 bases and V 5 bases, and 8 bases lay outside the gene matches. The length of the CDR3 is 15 residues. CDR1 is SEHNR, CDR2 FQNEAQ, per germline (reference sequence). Study-level points and caveats: Whatever favoring of shorter templates PCR might show would apply equally to patients and controls. In type 1 diabetes patients, VDJ junctions had fewer insertions; deletions at these junctions were more frequent. When cDNA is sequenced, cells with high TCR expression could be over-represented.

This clone showed up just a few times. No antigen is known for it. cDNA synthesis used the whole RNA isolate, giving expressed TCRB sequences. Sequenced by immunoSEQ multiplex PCR; TCRdb stores in-frame clones only, minus some. This sample has about 330,000 clones, with about 11% found just once. A heparinised blood draw that averaged about 110 mL was obtained once from each donor. The TCR originated in a woman aged 25 to 39 in good health. This chain connects TRBV7-9 to TRBJ2-1, with 9 bases lining up with TRBD2. The sequencing input was naive CD4+ T cells from blood. The CDR3 protein is CASSPLAGVTNEQFF. CDR3 bases: TGTGCCAGCAGCCCCTTAGCGGGAGTCACCAATGAGCAGTTCTTC.